This T cell receptor (beta chain) is drawn from a study of spatial heterogeneity in lung cancer. Looking at the study overall: The cohort: some 70 early-stage, untreated non-small cell lung cancer patients. At a median of roughly two years after resection, follow-up PBMC samples were sequenced when available.

At least ten counts were recorded for this clonotype. The antigen is undetermined. Germline V lookup: CDR1 LGHNA, CDR2 YSLEER. This CDR3 region has 15 residues. J gave up 5 bases and V 0 bases, and 2 bases lay outside the gene matches. Findings and limits, study-wide: Blood showed ubiquitous tumor TCRs more often at resection than at routine follow-up.

Time point reported: blood at routine non-recurrence follow-up after resection. Sequencing of whole RNA from tumor, nontumor lung or frozen PBMC involved no sorting. In TCRdb, the 5' RACE reads were re-called with MiXCR into one record per CDR3 protein. This sample has around 120,000 distinct CDR3 sequences; about 12% occur once, and the top ten carry approximately 17%. This TCR was recovered from a male donor with early-stage non-small cell lung cancer. Here the sequenced sample was PBMCs, taken at follow-up. The chain carries TRBV4-3 and TRBJ1-4; 8 nucleotides align to TRBD1. In DNA form, the CDR3 reads TGCGCCAGCAGCCAAGAAGGACAGGGCAATGAAAAACTGTTTTTT. Protein product: CASSQEGQGNEKLFF.